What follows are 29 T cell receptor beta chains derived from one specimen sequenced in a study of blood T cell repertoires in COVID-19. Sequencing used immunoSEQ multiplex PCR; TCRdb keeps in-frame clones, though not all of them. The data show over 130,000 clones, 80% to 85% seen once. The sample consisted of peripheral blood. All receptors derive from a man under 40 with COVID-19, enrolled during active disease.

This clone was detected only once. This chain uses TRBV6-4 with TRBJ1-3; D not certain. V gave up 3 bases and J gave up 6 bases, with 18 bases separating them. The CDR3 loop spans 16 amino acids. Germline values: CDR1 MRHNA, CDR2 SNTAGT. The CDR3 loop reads CASSDPGGTPENTIYF. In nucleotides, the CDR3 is TGTGCCAGCAGTGATCCCGGCGGTACGCCAGAAAACACCATATATTTT.

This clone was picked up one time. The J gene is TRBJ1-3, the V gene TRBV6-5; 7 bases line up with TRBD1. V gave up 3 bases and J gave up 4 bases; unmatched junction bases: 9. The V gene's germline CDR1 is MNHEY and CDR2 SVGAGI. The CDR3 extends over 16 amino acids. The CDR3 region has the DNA TGTGCCAGCAGTTATGGGAAGGGGGCAGCAGGAAACACCATATATTTT. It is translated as CASSYGKGAAGNTIYF.

The CDR3 spells CATSPTGTGYYEQYF. CDR3 nucleotide sequence: TGTGCCACCAGTCCTACCGGGACAGGATACTACGAGCAGTACTTC. V is TRBV24-1 and J is TRBJ2-7, with TRBD1 matching 8 bases. V gave up 6 bases and J gave up 3 bases; unmatched junction bases: 9. This CDR3 region has 15 residues. In germline, CDR1 is KGHDR, CDR2 SFDVKD.

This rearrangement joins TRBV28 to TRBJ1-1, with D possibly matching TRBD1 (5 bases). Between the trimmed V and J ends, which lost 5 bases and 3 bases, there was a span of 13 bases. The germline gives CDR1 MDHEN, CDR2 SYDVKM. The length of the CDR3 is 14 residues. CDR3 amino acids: CASSDSVGHTEAFF. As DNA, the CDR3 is TGTGCCAGCAGTGACTCCGTGGGGCACACTGAAGCTTTCTTT.

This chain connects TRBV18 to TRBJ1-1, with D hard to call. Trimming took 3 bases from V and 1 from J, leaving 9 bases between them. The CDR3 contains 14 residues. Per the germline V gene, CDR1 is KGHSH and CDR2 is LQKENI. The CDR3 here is CASSPEQTNTEAFF. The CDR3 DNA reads TGTGCCAGCTCACCCGAACAGACGAACACTGAAGCTTTCTTT.

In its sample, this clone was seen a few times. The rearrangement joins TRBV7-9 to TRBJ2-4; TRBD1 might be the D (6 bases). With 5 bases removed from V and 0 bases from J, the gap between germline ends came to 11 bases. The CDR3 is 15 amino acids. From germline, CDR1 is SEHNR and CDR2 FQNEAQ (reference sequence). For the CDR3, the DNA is TGTGCCAGCAGCCCGGACAGCCTAGCCAAAAACATTCAGTACTTC. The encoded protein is CASSPDSLAKNIQYF.

CDR3 sequence: CASSLGGQNEQYF. The CDR3 DNA follows: TGCGCCAGCAGCTTGGGGGGACAAAACGAGCAGTACTTC. The V call is TRBV5-1, the J call TRBJ2-7, with a tentative D call TRBD1 (6 bases). The CDR3 runs to 13 residues. CDR1 is SGHRS, CDR2 YFSETQ, per germline. V was clipped by 0 bases and J by 5 bases, with 9 bases between them.

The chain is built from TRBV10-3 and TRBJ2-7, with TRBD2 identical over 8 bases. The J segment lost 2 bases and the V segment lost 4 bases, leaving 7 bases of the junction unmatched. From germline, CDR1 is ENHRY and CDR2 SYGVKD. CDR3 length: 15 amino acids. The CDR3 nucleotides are TGTGCCATCAGTGGAGGCGGGAGGACAACCTACGAGCAGTACTTC. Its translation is CAISGGGRTTYEQYF.

CDR3 nucleotide sequence: TGTGCCAGCACCTCAATCGGGACAGGCTATGGCTACACCTTC. Translation gives CASTSIGTGYGYTF. This rearrangement joins TRBV27 to TRBJ1-2; TRBD1 aligns across 8 bases. The CDR3 has 14 amino acids. Trimming removed 7 bases from V and 4 bases from J; junction bases left unmatched: 8. Germline V gives CDR1 MNHEY, CDR2 SMNVEV (reference sequence).

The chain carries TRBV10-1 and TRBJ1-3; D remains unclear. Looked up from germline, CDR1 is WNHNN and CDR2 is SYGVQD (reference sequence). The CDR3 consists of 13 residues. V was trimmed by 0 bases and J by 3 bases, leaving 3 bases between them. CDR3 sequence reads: CASSESSGNTIYF. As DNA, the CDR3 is TGCGCCAGCAGTGAGTCGAGTGGAAACACCATATATTTT.

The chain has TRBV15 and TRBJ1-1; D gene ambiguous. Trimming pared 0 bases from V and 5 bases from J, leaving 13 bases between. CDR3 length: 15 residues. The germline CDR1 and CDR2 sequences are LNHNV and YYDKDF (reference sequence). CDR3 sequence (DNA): TGTGCCACCAGCAGAGATGGCAGTGTGGAGACTGAAGCTTTCTTT. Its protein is CATSRDGSVETEAFF. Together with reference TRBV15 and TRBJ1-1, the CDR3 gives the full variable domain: DAMVIQNPRYQVTQFGKPVTLSCSQTLNHNVMYWYQQKSSQAPKLLFHYYDKDFNNEADTPDNFQSRRPNTSFCFLDIRSPGLGDTAMYLCATSRDGSVETEAFFGQGTRLTVV.

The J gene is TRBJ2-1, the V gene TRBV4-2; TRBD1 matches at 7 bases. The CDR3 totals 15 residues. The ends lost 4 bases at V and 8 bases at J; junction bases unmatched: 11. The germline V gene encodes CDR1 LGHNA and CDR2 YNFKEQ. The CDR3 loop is CASSLGQDRTDEQFF. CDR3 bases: TGTGCCAGCAGCCTAGGACAGGACCGGACAGATGAGCAGTTCTTC.

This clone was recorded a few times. CDR3 nucleotides: TGTGCCAGCAGTTACTCAGGGGCGGACTACAATGAGCAGTTCTTC. Encoded protein: CASSYSGADYNEQFF. This chain connects TRBV6-5 to TRBJ2-1, with a tentative D call TRBD1 (5 bases). Germline V gene sequence: CDR1 MNHEY, CDR2 SVGAGI. Trimming pared 0 bases from V and 3 bases from J, leaving 9 bases between. The CDR3 sequence is 15 residues long.

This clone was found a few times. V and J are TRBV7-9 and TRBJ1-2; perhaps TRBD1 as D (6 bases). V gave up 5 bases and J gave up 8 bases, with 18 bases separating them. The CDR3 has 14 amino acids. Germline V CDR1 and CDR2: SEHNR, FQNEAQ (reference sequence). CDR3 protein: CASSPSSRGEGYTF. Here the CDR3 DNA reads TGTGCCAGCAGCCCTTCAAGCAGGGGAGAAGGCTACACCTTC.

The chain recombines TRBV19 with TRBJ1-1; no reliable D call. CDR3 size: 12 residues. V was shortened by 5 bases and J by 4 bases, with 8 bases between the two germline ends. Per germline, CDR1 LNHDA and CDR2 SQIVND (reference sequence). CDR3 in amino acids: CASSSRSTEAFF. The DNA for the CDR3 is TGTGCCAGTAGTTCCAGATCCACTGAAGCTTTCTTT. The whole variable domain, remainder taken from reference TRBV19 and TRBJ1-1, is DGGITQSPKYLFRKEGQNVTLSCEQNLNHDAMYWYRQDPGQGLRLIYYSQIVNDFQKGDIAEGYSVSREKKESFPLTVTSAQKNPTAFYLCASSSRSTEAFFGQGTRLTVV.

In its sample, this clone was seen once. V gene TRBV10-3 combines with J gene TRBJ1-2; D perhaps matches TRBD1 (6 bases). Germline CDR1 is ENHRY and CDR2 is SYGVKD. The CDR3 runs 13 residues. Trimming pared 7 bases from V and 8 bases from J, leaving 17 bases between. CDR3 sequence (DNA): TGTGCCATCACGCCGACAGGTTTGCGCGGCTACACCTTC. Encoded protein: CAITPTGLRGYTF.

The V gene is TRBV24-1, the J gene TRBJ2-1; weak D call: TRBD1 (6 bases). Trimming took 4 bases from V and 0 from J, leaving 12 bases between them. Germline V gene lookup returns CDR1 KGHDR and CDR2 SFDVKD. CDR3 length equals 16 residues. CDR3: CATSDPTGYSYNEQFF. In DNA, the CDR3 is TGTGCCACCAGTGACCCGACAGGATACTCCTACAATGAGCAGTTCTTC.

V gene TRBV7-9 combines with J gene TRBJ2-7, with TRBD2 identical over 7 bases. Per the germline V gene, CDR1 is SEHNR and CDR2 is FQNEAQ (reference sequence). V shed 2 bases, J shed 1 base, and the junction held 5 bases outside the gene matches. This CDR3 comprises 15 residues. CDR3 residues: CASSLFTGGSYEQYF. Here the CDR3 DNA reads TGTGCCAGCAGCTTATTTACCGGGGGGTCCTACGAGCAGTACTTC.

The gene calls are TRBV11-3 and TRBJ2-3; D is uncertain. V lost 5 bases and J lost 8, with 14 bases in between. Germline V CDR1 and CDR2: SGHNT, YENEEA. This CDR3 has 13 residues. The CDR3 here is CASSPMSGGTQYF. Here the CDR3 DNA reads TGTGCCAGCAGCCCTATGTCGGGTGGTACGCAGTATTTT.

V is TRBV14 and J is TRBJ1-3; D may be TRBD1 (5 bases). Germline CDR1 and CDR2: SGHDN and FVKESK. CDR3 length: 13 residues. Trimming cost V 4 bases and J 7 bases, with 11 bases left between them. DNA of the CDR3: TGTGCCAGCAGCCCTAATCGGGGGAACACCATATATTTT. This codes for CASSPNRGNTIYF. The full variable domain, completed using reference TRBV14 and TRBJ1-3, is EAGVTQFPSHSVIEKGQTVTLRCDPISGHDNLYWYRRVMGKEIKFLLHFVKESKQDESGMPNNRFLAERTGGTYSTLKVQPAELEDSGVYFCASSPNRGNTIYFGEGSWLTVV.

The DNA for the CDR3 is TGTGCCAGCTCAGGGGATCCCGATCAGCCCCAGCATTTT. Its translation: CASSGDPDQPQHF. The chain carries TRBV2 and TRBJ1-5; a possible D gene is TRBD1 (6 bases). Trimming stripped 8 bases from V and 5 bases from J, with 13 bases between. The CDR3 sequence is 13 residues long. Germline CDR1 and CDR2: SNHLY and FYNNEI.

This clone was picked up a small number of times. CDR3 DNA: TGTGCCAGCAGCCCGACAGGGACTAATGAAAAACTGTTTTTT. Encoded protein: CASSPTGTNEKLFF. The rearrangement uses TRBV3-1 (or the pseudogene TRBV3-2) and TRBJ1-4; TRBD1 aligns across 7 bases. CDR3 length: 14 amino acids. V was pared by 4 bases and J by 2 bases, with 1 base of the junction left unmatched. Per the germline V gene, CDR1 is LGHDT and CDR2 is YNNKEL (reference sequence).

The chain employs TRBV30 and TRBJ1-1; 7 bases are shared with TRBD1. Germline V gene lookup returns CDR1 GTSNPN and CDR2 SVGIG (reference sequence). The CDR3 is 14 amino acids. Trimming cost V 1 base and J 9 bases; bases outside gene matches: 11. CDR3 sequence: CAWSAFRTGEKAFF. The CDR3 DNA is TGTGCCTGGAGTGCCTTCCGGACAGGCGAGAAAGCTTTCTTT.

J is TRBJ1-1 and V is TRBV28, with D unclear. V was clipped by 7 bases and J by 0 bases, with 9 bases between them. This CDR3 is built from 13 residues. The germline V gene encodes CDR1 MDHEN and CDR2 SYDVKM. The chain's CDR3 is CASTEQMNTEAFF. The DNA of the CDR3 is TGTGCCAGCACCGAACAGATGAACACTGAAGCTTTCTTT.

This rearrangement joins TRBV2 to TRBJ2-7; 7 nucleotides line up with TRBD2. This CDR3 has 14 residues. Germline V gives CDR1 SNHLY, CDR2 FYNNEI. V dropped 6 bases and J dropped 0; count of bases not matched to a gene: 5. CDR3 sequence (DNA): TGTGCCAGCAGCCCTACTAGCGTCTCCTACGAGCAGTACTTC. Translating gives CASSPTSVSYEQYF.

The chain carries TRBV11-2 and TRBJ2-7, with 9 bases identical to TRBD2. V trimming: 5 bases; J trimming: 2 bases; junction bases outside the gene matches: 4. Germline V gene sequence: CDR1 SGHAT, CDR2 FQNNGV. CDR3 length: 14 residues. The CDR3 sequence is CASSPSSGAYEQYF. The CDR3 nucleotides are TGTGCCAGCAGCCCTTCTAGCGGGGCCTACGAGCAGTACTTC.

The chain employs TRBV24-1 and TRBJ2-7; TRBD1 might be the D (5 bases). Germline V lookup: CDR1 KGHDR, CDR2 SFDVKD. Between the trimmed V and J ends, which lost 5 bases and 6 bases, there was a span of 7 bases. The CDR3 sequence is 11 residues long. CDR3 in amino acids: CATSVGREQYF. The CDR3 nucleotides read TGTGCCACCAGTGTGGGGCGCGAGCAGTACTTC.

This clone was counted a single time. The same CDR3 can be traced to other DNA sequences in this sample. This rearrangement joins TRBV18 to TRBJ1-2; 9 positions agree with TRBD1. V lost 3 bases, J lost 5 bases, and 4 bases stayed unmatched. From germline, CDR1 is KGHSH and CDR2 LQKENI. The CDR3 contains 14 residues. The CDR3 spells CASSPPGQGYGYTF. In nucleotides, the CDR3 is TGTGCCAGCTCACCGCCGGGACAGGGTTATGGCTACACCTTC.

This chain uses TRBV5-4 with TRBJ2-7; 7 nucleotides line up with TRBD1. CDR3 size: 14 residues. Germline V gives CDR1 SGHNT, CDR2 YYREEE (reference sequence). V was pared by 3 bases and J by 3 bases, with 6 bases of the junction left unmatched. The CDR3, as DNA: TGTGCCAGCAGCTCCGGGGACAGCCTCTACGAGCAGTACTTC. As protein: CASSSGDSLYEQYF.